This T cell receptor (beta chain) was captured in a study of T cells in Graves' hyperthyroidism and ophthalmopathy. This clonotype has a count of ten or more. Antigen unknown. Regions amplified from RNA transcripts were the TCR beta CDR3 regions. First-round RT-PCR with HTBI primers amplified the TCR CDR3 region. TCRdb ran MiXCR on the multiplex PCR reads and lists one entry per CDR3 protein. The table includes roughly 380,000 distinct CDR3 sequences, approximately 14% detected once. The CDR3 totals 13 residues. The germline V gene encodes CDR1 SQVTM and CDR2 ANQGSEA. J gave up 8 bases and V 1 base, and 6 bases lay outside the gene matches. Overall study results and limits: Most clonotypes expanded in thyroid above 0.001 were likewise present in blood.

Graves' hyperthyroidism qualified as stable when ophthalmopathy did not progress within 18 months. Aged 18 to 65, the patients had hyperthyroidism that was newly diagnosed and had lasted under 2 months. Source material for PBMCs was 10 ml fresh peripheral blood. The TCR sequence derives from a woman aged 18-29 years with Graves' hyperthyroidism. The chain uses TRBV29-1 and TRBJ1-2; 8 positions agree with TRBD1. The sequenced sample consisted of blood. The CDR3 DNA follows: TGCAGCGTTGAAGCCCGACAGGGGAACGGCTACACCTTC. Its protein is CSVEARQGNGYTF.